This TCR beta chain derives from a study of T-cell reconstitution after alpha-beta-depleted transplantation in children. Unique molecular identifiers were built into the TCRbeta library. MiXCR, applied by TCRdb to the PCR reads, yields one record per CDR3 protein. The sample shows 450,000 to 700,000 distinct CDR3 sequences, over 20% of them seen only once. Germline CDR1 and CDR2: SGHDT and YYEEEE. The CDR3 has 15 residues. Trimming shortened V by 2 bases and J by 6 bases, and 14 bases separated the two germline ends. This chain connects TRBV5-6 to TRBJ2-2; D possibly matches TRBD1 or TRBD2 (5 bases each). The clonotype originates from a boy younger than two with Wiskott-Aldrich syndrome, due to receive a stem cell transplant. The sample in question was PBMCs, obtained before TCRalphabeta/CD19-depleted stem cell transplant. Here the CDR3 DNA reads TGTGCCAGCAGCTTAAGAGGGGAGTTGTCCGGGGAGCTGTTTTTT. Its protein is CASSLRGELSGELFF. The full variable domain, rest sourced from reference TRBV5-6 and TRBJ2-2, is DAGVTQSPTHLIKTRGQQVTLRCSPKSGHDTVSWYQQALGQGPQFIFQYYEEEERQRGNFPDRFSGHQFPNYSSELNVNALLLGDSALYLCASSLRGELSGELFFGEGSRLTVL.